The clone carrying this T cell receptor (beta chain) was counted between two and nine times. The entry originates in a study of T cell repertoires in cytomegalovirus infection. TCRdb passed the reads through MiXCR, listing each CDR3 protein once. The sample consists of about 230,000 distinct CDR3 sequences, 22% of them appearing once. V gave up 6 bases and J gave up 3 bases, with 11 bases separating them. The CDR3 extends over 14 amino acids. The sequenced sample was CD8+ T cells from PBMCs. The J gene is TRBJ1-4, the V gene TRBV12-3 or TRBV12-4; unclear D gene. The source of this sequence is a human donor in good health (CMV status not recorded). Some clones in this sample may be carry-over from other donors' samples. The CDR3 spells CASSLVVANEKLFF. The CDR3 region has the DNA TGTGCCAGCAGCCTAGTAGTAGCTAATGAAAAACTGTTTTTT.